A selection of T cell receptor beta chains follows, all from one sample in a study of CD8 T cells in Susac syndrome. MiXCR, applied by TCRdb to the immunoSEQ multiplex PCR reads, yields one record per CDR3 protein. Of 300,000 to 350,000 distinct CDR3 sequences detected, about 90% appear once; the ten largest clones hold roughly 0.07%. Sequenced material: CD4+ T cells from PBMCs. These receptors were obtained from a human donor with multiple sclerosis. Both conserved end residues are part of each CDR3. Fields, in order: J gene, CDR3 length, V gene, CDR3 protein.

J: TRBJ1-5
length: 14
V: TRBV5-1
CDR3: CASSLTGVNQPQHF

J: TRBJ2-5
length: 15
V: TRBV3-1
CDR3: CASSPPGVRGETQYF

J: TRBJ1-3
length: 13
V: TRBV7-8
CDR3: CASSATLANTIYF

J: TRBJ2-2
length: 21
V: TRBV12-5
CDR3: CASGRYSPPGPTGDNTGELFF

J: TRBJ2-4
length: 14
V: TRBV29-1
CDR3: CSVESLLAKNIQYF

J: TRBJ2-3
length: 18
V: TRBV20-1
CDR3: CSADGTSGRVLGTDTQYF

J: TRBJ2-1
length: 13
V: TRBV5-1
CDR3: CASSTRGGDEQFF

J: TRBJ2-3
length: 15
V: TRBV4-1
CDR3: CASSQLTYGADTQYF

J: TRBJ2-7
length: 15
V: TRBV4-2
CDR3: CASSQVGSGEYEQYF

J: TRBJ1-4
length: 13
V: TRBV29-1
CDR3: CSVVGRGGEKLFF

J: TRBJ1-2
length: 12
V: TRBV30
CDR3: CAWSPRAEGYTF

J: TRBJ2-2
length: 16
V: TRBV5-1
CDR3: CASSLSPLANTGELFF

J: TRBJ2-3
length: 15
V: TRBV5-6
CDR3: CASSFRDRNTDTQYF

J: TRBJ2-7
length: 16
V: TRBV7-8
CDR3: CASSLRDRGLPNEQYF

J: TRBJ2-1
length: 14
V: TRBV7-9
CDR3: CASTPRGLGNEQFF

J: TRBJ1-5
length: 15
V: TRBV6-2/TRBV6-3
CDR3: CASSYAHRGNQPQHF

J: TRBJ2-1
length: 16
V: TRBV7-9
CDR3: CASSFPLAGGSNEQFF

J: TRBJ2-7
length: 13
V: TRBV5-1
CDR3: CASSLPRADEQYF

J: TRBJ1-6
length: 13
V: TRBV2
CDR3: CASRAQGRQALHF